This is a list of T cell receptor beta chains from one sample in a study of blood T cell repertoires in COVID-19. Sequencing used immunoSEQ multiplex PCR; TCRdb keeps in-frame clones, though not all of them. The sample has some 220,000 clones; approximately 85% are singletons. The sequenced sample consisted of peripheral blood. The receptor set was obtained from a woman between 65 and 79 years old with COVID-19, enrolled during active disease. Each CDR3 is given with its conserved first and last residue. A D gene is named only where the DNA matches it firmly. Size values are once, few and many counts, or a class for expanded clones, and some rows have none.

TRBJ2-7	few	-	TRBV4-2	CASSQEGGLNEQYF	TGTGCCAGCAGCCAAGAGGGGGGTTTAAACGAGCAGTACTTC
TRBJ2-2	-	TRBD1	TRBV6-5	CASKQGAGFGELFF	TGTGCCAGCAAACAGGGGGCCGGGTTTGGGGAGCTGTTTTTT
TRBJ2-5	-	TRBD2	TRBV5-1	CASSLRVSGGAEETQYF	TGCGCCAGCAGCTTGCGTGTTAGCGGGGGGGCCGAAGAGACCCAGTACTTC
TRBJ2-3	-	TRBD2	TRBV9	CASSVEGLADTDTQYF	TGTGCCAGCAGCGTAGAGGGACTAGCGGACACAGATACGCAGTATTTT
TRBJ2-3	-	-	TRBV9	CASSVGERLTDTQYF	TGTGCCAGCAGCGTAGGAGAGCGGCTCACAGATACGCAGTATTTT
TRBJ2-1	-	TRBD1	TRBV30	CAWTPLGQGYNEQFF	TGTGCCTGGACCCCCCTGGGACAGGGGTACAATGAGCAGTTCTTC
TRBJ2-5	-	TRBD2	TRBV11-3	CASSSGTSREETQYF	TGTGCCAGCAGCTCCGGGACTAGCCGAGAAGAGACCCAGTACTTC
TRBJ2-5	-	TRBD1	TRBV5-5	CASSLGQGATSETQYF	TGTGCCAGCAGCTTAGGACAGGGGGCCACGAGTGAGACCCAGTACTTC
TRBJ2-7	-	-	TRBV5-1	CASSRQGGGYEQYF	TGCGCCAGCAGCAGACAGGGAGGCGGGTACGAGCAGTACTTC
TRBJ1-1	few	TRBD1	TRBV5-1	CASGSGGIDTEAFF	TGCGCCAGCGGATCAGGGGGGATCGACACTGAAGCTTTCTTT
TRBJ1-3	-	-	TRBV19	CASSTTGQRDTIYF	TGTGCCAGTAGTACTACGGGCCAGCGGGACACCATATATTTT
TRBJ2-7	-	TRBD1	TRBV6-5	CASSYGTGTSEQYF	TGTGCCAGCAGTTACGGGACAGGGACCTCCGAGCAGTACTTC
TRBJ1-2	-	TRBD1	TRBV6-5	CASRGGTGPGYTF	TGTGCCAGCAGGGGAGGGACAGGTCCCGGCTACACCTTC
TRBJ1-3	few	-	TRBV11-3	CASSENHSGGTGNTIYF	TGTGCCAGCAGCGAAAATCACTCCGGAGGGACTGGAAACACCATATATTTT
TRBJ1-5	-	-	TRBV27	CASSQLRGDSNQPQHF	TGTGCCAGCAGTCAACTCCGGGGAGATAGCAATCAGCCCCAGCATTTT
TRBJ2-5	-	TRBD1	TRBV25-1	CASSEFRGQKETQYF	TGTGCCAGCAGTGAATTCAGGGGGCAAAAAGAGACCCAGTACTTC
TRBJ1-2	-	TRBD1	TRBV6-5	CASRTRTGSYGYTF	TGTGCCAGCAGGACACGGACAGGTTCATATGGCTACACCTTC
TRBJ1-3	-	TRBD1	TRBV18	CASSPPGQGRNTIYF	TGTGCCAGCTCACCACCGGGACAGGGGAGAAACACCATATATTTT
TRBJ2-7	once	-	TRBV11-3	CASSKAGNLYEQYF	TGTGCCAGCAGCAAAGCCGGTAATCTCTACGAGCAGTACTTC
TRBJ1-2	once	-	TRBV15	CATSRVAASGYTF	TGTGCCACCAGCAGAGTGGCGGCGTCCGGCTACACCTTC
TRBJ1-6	few	-	TRBV4-2	CASSQESGRNSPLHF	TGTGCCAGCAGCCAAGAGAGCGGACGGAATTCACCCCTCCACTTT
TRBJ1-5	-	-	TRBV7-2	CASSFGRAQPQHF	TGTGCCAGCAGCTTTGGGAGAGCTCAGCCCCAGCATTTT
TRBJ1-1	-	-	TRBV19	CASSINSGGEAFF	TGTGCCAGTAGTATAAATAGTGGCGGTGAAGCTTTCTTT
TRBJ1-2	-	-	TRBV4-3	CASSQEWGDHYGYTF	TGCGCCAGCAGCCAAGAGTGGGGGGACCACTATGGCTACACCTTC
TRBJ1-1	-	TRBD1	TRBV11-3	CASSLGRDSEAFF	TGTGCCAGCAGCTTAGGGAGGGACAGTGAAGCTTTCTTT
TRBJ1-3	-	-	TRBV10-3	CAISGPDRGQGNTIYF	TGTGCCATCAGTGGTCCGGACAGAGGCCAAGGAAACACCATATATTTT
TRBJ1-6	once	-	TRBV11-2	CASSLNRGGNSPLHF	TGTGCCAGCAGCCTGAATCGGGGGGGGAATTCACCCCTCCACTTT
TRBJ2-7	-	-	TRBV5-5	CASSLDRVYEQYF	TGTGCCAGCAGCTTGGACAGGGTCTACGAGCAGTACTTC
TRBJ2-6	once	-	TRBV19	CASSFSGAGANVLTF	TGTGCCAGTAGTTTTTCAGGGGCTGGGGCCAACGTCCTGACTTTC
TRBJ1-1	-	TRBD1	TRBV4-1	CASRLGQENTEAFF	TGCGCCAGCCGACTGGGACAGGAGAACACTGAAGCTTTCTTT
TRBJ1-2	-	TRBD1	TRBV6-4	CASSDSGTADPYGYTF	TGTGCCAGCAGTGACTCCGGGACAGCCGACCCCTATGGCTACACCTTC
TRBJ2-7	-	TRBD1	TRBV9	CASSADRVPYEQYF	TGTGCCAGCAGCGCCGACAGGGTACCTTACGAGCAGTACTTC